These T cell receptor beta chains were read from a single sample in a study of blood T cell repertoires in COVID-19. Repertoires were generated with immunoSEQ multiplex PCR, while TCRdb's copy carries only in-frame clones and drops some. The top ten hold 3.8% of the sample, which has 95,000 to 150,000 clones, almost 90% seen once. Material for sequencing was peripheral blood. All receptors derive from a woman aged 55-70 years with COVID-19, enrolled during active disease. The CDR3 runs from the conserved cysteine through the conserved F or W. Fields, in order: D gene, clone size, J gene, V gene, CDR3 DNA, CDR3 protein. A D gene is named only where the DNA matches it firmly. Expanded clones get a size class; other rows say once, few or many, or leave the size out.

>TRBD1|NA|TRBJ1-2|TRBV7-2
TGTGCCAGCAGCCCCCGGATAGGGGGCCGGTCGTATGGCTACACCTTC
CASSPRIGGRSYGYTF
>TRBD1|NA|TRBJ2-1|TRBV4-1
TGCGCCAGCAGTCTAAACCCGGGACAGGCTAGCAATGAGCAGTTCTTC
CASSLNPGQASNEQFF
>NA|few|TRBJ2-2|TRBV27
TGTGCCAGCAGTCTCGTCGCTGTGACAGTTAACACCGGGGAGCTGTTTTTT
CASSLVAVTVNTGELFF
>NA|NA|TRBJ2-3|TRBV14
TGTGCCAGCAGCCACAGGATCACAGATACGCAGTATTTT
CASSHRITDTQYF
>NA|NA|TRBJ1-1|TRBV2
TGTGCCAGCAGTGGGGTCAGGGTGAACACTGAAGCTTTCTTT
CASSGVRVNTEAFF
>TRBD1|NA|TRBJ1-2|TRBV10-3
TGTGCCATCTTTCCGGGACAGGGAAGTGGCTACACCTTC
CAIFPGQGSGYTF
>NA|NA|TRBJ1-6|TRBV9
TGTGCCAGCAGCGTAACCGGGAGCTCCTATAATTCACCCCTCCACTTT
CASSVTGSSYNSPLHF
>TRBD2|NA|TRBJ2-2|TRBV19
TGTGCCAGTAGTATTCCGCCTAGCGGGGGGCTCCCTCCCGGGGAGCTGTTTTTT
CASSIPPSGGLPPGELFF
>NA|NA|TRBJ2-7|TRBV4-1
TGCGCCAGCAGCCAAGAAGGGGTAGGGACACTCTCATACGAGCAGTACTTC
CASSQEGVGTLSYEQYF
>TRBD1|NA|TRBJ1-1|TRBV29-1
TGCAGCGTAAAACCGGGACAGGTGAACACTGAAGCTTTCTTT
CSVKPGQVNTEAFF
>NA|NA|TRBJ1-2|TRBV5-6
TGTGCCAGCAGCTTGTCGGGGTCGGGCTATGGCTACACCTTC
CASSLSGSGYGYTF
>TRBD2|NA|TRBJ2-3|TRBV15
TGTGCCACCAGCAGAGATAGCGGGGGGGCAGATACGCAGTATTTT
CATSRDSGGADTQYF
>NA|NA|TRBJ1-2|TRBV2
TGTGCCAGCAGTGTACAGGGCCGCTATGGCTACACCTTC
CASSVQGRYGYTF
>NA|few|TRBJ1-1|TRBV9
TGTGCCAGCAGCGTAGGGTTTTTGGGGAGGGGCACTGAAGCTTTCTTT
CASSVGFLGRGTEAFF
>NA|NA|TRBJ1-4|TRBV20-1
TGCAGTGCCAGTGCCGGGGCAACTAATGAAAAACTGTTTTTT
CSASAGATNEKLFF
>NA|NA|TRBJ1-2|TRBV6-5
TGTGCCAGCAGTTACGATGAGTCGAACTATGGCTACACCTTC
CASSYDESNYGYTF
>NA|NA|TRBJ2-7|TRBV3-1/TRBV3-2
TGTGCCAGCAGCCAAGCGATGGAGGACCGCTCCTACGAGCAGTACTTC
CASSQAMEDRSYEQYF
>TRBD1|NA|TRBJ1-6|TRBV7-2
TGTGCCAGCAGCTTTGGGACAGCGTCTACACCCCTCCACTTT
CASSFGTASTPLHF
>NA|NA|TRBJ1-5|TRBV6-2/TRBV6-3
TGTGCCAGCAGTGAGGACGGCCGAGGGAATCAGCCCCAGCATTTT
CASSEDGRGNQPQHF
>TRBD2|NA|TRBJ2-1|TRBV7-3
TGTGCCAGCAGCTCTAAGACTAGCGGTCGCTACAATGAGCAGTTCTTC
CASSSKTSGRYNEQFF
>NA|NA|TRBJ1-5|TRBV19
TGTGCCAGTAGTATAGATCTAGACAGCTATCAGCCCCAGCATTTT
CASSIDLDSYQPQHF
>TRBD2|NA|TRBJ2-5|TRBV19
TGTGCCAGTAGTATAGTGGCTAGCGGCGGACAAGAGACCCAGTACTTC
CASSIVASGGQETQYF
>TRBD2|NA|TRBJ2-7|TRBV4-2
TGTGCCAGCAGCCAAGTAGCGGGGGGTCGAAACTACGAGCAGTACTTC
CASSQVAGGRNYEQYF
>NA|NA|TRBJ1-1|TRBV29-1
TGCAGCGTTGCGCGGGGCCAAGCTTTCTTT
CSVARGQAFF
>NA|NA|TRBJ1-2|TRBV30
TGTGCCTGGAGTGTAACGGACTATGGCTACACCTTC
CAWSVTDYGYTF
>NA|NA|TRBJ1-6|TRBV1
TGCACCAGCAGCCAAGGCAAGGACAGGGGGCTAGGGTCACCCCTCCACTTT
CTSSQGKDRGLGSPLHF
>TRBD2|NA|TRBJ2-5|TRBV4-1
TGCGCCAGCAGCCAAGGATCAGCGGGGGCCCAAGAGACCCAGTACTTC
CASSQGSAGAQETQYF
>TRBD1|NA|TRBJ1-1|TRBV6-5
TGTGCCAGCTTCGCAGGGGGCGGGAACACTGAAGCTTTCTTT
CASFAGGGNTEAFF
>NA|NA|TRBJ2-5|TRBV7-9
TGTGCCAGCAGCTTAGCGGGGGCGGGGGCAGGAGAGACCCAGTACTTC
CASSLAGAGAGETQYF
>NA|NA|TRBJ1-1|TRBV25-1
TGTGCCAGCAGTGTAGCCGGTACGAACACTGAAGCTTTCTTT
CASSVAGTNTEAFF
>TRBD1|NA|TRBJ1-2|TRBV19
TGTGCCAGTAGTACAATGAACAGGGGGCTGGTGATGCTTAACTATGGCTACACCTTC
CASSTMNRGLVMLNYGYTF
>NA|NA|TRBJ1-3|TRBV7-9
TGTGCCATCCGACAGAGCTCCTCTGGAAACACCATATATTTT
CAIRQSSSGNTIYF
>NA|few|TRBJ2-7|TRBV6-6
TGTGCCAGCAGTTACTACGGGGAGAACGAGCAGTACTTC
CASSYYGENEQYF
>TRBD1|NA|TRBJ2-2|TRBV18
TGTGCCAGCTCACCACCCGGACAGGGTTTCCCTCCCGGGGAGCTGTTTTTT
CASSPPGQGFPPGELFF
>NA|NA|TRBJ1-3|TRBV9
TGTGCCAGCAGCGCCGGGAACTCTGGAAACACCATATATTTT
CASSAGNSGNTIYF
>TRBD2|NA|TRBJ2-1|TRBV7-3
TGTGCCAGCAGCGGACTCCCCGGGACTAGCGGGGTAGGAAATGAGCAGTTCTTC
CASSGLPGTSGVGNEQFF
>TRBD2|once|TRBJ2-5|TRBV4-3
TGCGCCAGCAGCCAATCACTAGCGGGGTGGGAGACCCAGTACTTC
CASSQSLAGWETQYF
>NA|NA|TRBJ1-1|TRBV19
TGTGCCAGTTCTCCACAGGGCTACACTGAAGCTTTCTTT
CASSPQGYTEAFF
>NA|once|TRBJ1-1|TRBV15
TGTGCCACCAGCAGGGCCCCAGTCGGGGGGGAATGGACTGAAGCTTTCTTT
CATSRAPVGGEWTEAFF
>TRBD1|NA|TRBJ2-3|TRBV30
TGTGCCTGGAGCGAGGGCAGGGGGCCAGATACGCAGTATTTT
CAWSEGRGPDTQYF
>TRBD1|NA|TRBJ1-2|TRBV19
TGTGCCAGTAGTACCGACAGGGCGCAATGGTATGGCTACACCTTC
CASSTDRAQWYGYTF